The entry that follows covers one TCR beta chain sequence. Its target is unknown. The data originate from a study of shared clonotypes between healthy human individuals. Background on the study: A couple of women and a few men aged 18 to 49 made up the donors.

Terminally differentiated effector memory CD45RA+ cells were left out of the naive CD8 fraction, which was CD45RO-negative and positively selected for CCR7. Data came from immunoSEQ multiplex PCR; TCRdb stores just in-frame clones and leaves some out. The profile shows about 2 million clones, 85% to 95% of them singletons. Study results and limitations: The study drew on few donors, limiting represented genetic and exposure-history diversity.

The TCR comes from a man between 18 and 35 years old in good health. Sequenced material: naive CD8+ T cells sorted from blood.

The CDR3: CASSLIGGKETQYF. CDR3 coding DNA: TGTGCCAGCAGCTTAATCGGGGGGAAAGAGACCCAGTACTTC. J is TRBJ2-5 and V is TRBV7-2; 7 bases map to TRBD2. The CDR3 spans 14 residues. From germline, CDR1 is SGHTA and CDR2 FQGNSA. Trimming removed 2 bases from V and 3 bases from J; junction bases left unmatched: 3.